These T cell receptor beta chains were read from a single sample in a study of T cells in Graves' hyperthyroidism and ophthalmopathy. TCRdb reprocessed the multiplex PCR reads with MiXCR, giving one entry per CDR3 protein. This sample carries approximately 410,000 distinct CDR3 sequences, approximately 14% of them seen once, and the ten largest clones take 13%. Material for sequencing was blood. The source of these receptors is a young man with Graves' ophthalmopathy. The CDR3 runs from the conserved cysteine through the conserved F or W. The order of the fields is CDR3 DNA, CDR3 protein, J gene, V gene, clone size, D gene. A D gene is named only where the DNA matches it firmly. Some rows have no size entry. The others give once, few or many, or a class for an expanded clone.

CDR3 DNA: TGTGCCAGCTCACTCGCGACGGTCAATCAGCCCCAGCATTTT; CDR3 protein: CASSLATVNQPQHF; J gene: TRBJ1-5; V gene: TRBV18; clone size: few; D gene: .
CDR3 DNA: TGTGCCAGCAGCCCTCAGTACGGGAGGGTGGTGGAGACCCAGTACTTC; CDR3 protein: CASSPQYGRVVETQYF; J gene: TRBJ2-5; V gene: TRBV5-5; clone size: many; D gene: TRBD2
CDR3 DNA: TGTGCCAGCAGCCAAGACAGGGGGCGCGTCTACACCATATATTTT; CDR3 protein: CASSQDRGRVYTIYF; J gene: TRBJ1-3; V gene: TRBV14; clone size: many; D gene: TRBD1
CDR3 DNA: TGTGCCAGCAGTTACTATCCGGGACAGGACTTCGAGCAGTACTTC; CDR3 protein: CASSYYPGQDFEQYF; J gene: TRBJ2-7; V gene: TRBV6-1; clone size: many; D gene: TRBD1
CDR3 DNA: TGTGCCAGCAGCTTTTTTGTTGGGACAGGGCCCTACGAGCAGTACTTC; CDR3 protein: CASSFFVGTGPYEQYF; J gene: TRBJ2-7; V gene: TRBV5-4; clone size: few; D gene: TRBD1
CDR3 DNA: TGTGCCAGCAGCCAGGGGACAGCGGAGACCCAGTACTTC; CDR3 protein: CASSQGTAETQYF; J gene: TRBJ2-5; V gene: TRBV13; clone size: many; D gene: TRBD1
CDR3 DNA: TGCGCCAGCAGCCAAGAGACAGGGTACACTGAAGCTTTCTTT; CDR3 protein: CASSQETGYTEAFF; J gene: TRBJ1-1; V gene: TRBV4-1; clone size: many; D gene: TRBD1
CDR3 DNA: TGTGCCAGCAGCCAAAGACTAGCGGGCTATACGCAGTATTTT; CDR3 protein: CASSQRLAGYTQYF; J gene: TRBJ2-3; V gene: TRBV3-1; clone size: many; D gene: TRBD2
CDR3 DNA: TGCAGTGCTAGAGAATCGGACAGGGGAATACCTGAAGCTTTCTTT; CDR3 protein: CSARESDRGIPEAFF; J gene: TRBJ1-1; V gene: TRBV20-1; clone size: many; D gene: TRBD1
CDR3 DNA: TGTGCCAGCAGCCCAAGGGGGCAGGGCAACGAGCAGTACTTC; CDR3 protein: CASSPRGQGNEQYF; J gene: TRBJ2-7; V gene: TRBV7-9; clone size: .; D gene: TRBD1
CDR3 DNA: TGTGCCACCAGCAGAGTAACAGGGGCAATCTACGAGCAGTACTTC; CDR3 protein: CATSRVTGAIYEQYF; J gene: TRBJ2-7; V gene: TRBV15; clone size: many; D gene: TRBD1
CDR3 DNA: TGTGCCACCAGCAAGGACAGGGGGGCATACAATGAGCAGTTCTTC; CDR3 protein: CATSKDRGAYNEQFF; J gene: TRBJ2-1; V gene: TRBV15; clone size: few; D gene: TRBD1
CDR3 DNA: TGTGCCAGCAGTTGGACAAAGACCGATACGCAGTATTTT; CDR3 protein: CASSWTKTDTQYF; J gene: TRBJ2-3; V gene: TRBV6-1; clone size: many; D gene: .
CDR3 DNA: TGTGCCAGCAGCGCACAGGGGCGGACTGAAGCTTTCTTT; CDR3 protein: CASSAQGRTEAFF; J gene: TRBJ1-1; V gene: TRBV11-2; clone size: many; D gene: TRBD1
CDR3 DNA: TGTGCCAGCAGCCAAGGGCCAGTCTACGAGCAGTACTTC; CDR3 protein: CASSQGPVYEQYF; J gene: TRBJ2-7; V gene: TRBV7-8; clone size: many; D gene: .
CDR3 DNA: TGTGCCAGCCGCACGGGCGGCAGGGAGTACACTGAAGCTTTCTTT; CDR3 protein: CASRTGGREYTEAFF; J gene: TRBJ1-1; V gene: TRBV11-3; clone size: few; D gene: .
CDR3 DNA: TGTGCCAGCAGTTTGTCCCGGGGGAACTCCTACGAGCAGTACTTC; CDR3 protein: CASSLSRGNSYEQYF; J gene: TRBJ2-7; V gene: TRBV27; clone size: many; D gene: .
CDR3 DNA: TGCAGTGCCTCAGGCCCCAATAGCAATCAGCCCCAGCATTTT; CDR3 protein: CSASGPNSNQPQHF; J gene: TRBJ1-5; V gene: TRBV20-1; clone size: many; D gene: .
CDR3 DNA: TGTGCCACTAGAGGGACAGGGAATCAGCCCCAGCATTTT; CDR3 protein: CATRGTGNQPQHF; J gene: TRBJ1-5; V gene: TRBV2; clone size: few; D gene: TRBD1
CDR3 DNA: TGCGCCAGCAGCTTGTCGACTAGCGGGAGGGGGAATGAGCAGTTCTTC; CDR3 protein: CASSLSTSGRGNEQFF; J gene: TRBJ2-1; V gene: TRBV5-1; clone size: many; D gene: TRBD2
CDR3 DNA: TGTGCCAGTAGTATAGTCTGGGATGAAAAACTGTTTTTT; CDR3 protein: CASSIVWDEKLFF; J gene: TRBJ1-4; V gene: TRBV19; clone size: .; D gene: .
CDR3 DNA: TGTGCCACCCAGGGACAGAGCTACGAGCAGTACTTC; CDR3 protein: CATQGQSYEQYF; J gene: TRBJ2-7; V gene: TRBV12-3/TRBV12-4; clone size: few; D gene: TRBD1
CDR3 DNA: TGTGCCAGCAGCTCATCCCCGACAGATACGCAGTATTTT; CDR3 protein: CASSSSPTDTQYF; J gene: TRBJ2-3; V gene: TRBV5-4; clone size: many; D gene: .
CDR3 DNA: TGTGCCAGCAGTTCACCAGGACAGAAAGAGACCCAGTACTTC; CDR3 protein: CASSSPGQKETQYF; J gene: TRBJ2-5; V gene: TRBV28; clone size: .; D gene: .
CDR3 DNA: TGTGCCACCAGTGAAGGGGCTTCGGGTCACGAGCAGTACTTC; CDR3 protein: CATSEGASGHEQYF; J gene: TRBJ2-7; V gene: TRBV24-1; clone size: many; D gene: .
CDR3 DNA: TGTGCCAGCAGCGACATTGCAGAGACCCAGTACTTC; CDR3 protein: CASSDIAETQYF; J gene: TRBJ2-5; V gene: TRBV6-1; clone size: many; D gene: .
CDR3 DNA: TGCAGTGCTAGGGGGACTGCCGGGGAGCTGTTTTTT; CDR3 protein: CSARGTAGELFF; J gene: TRBJ2-2; V gene: TRBV20-1; clone size: many; D gene: .
CDR3 DNA: TGTGCCAGCTCTCCCCGGGCAGACTCCTACGAGCAGTACTTC; CDR3 protein: CASSPRADSYEQYF; J gene: TRBJ2-7; V gene: TRBV18; clone size: many; D gene: .
CDR3 DNA: TGCAGCACTTCGGGACAACAAGAAGCTTTCTTT; CDR3 protein: CSTSGQQEAFF; J gene: TRBJ1-1; V gene: TRBV29-1; clone size: many; D gene: .
CDR3 DNA: TGCGCCAGCAGTGCGGTGGGGGGTCCCCTCACTGAAGCTTTCTTT; CDR3 protein: CASSAVGGPLTEAFF; J gene: TRBJ1-1; V gene: TRBV10-2; clone size: few; D gene: .
CDR3 DNA: TGCAGTGCTAGAGGCGTGTTAGACCAAGAGACCCAGTACTTC; CDR3 protein: CSARGVLDQETQYF; J gene: TRBJ2-5; V gene: TRBV20-1; clone size: once; D gene: .
CDR3 DNA: TGTGCCAGCAGCCCCTTTATAGCGGGAGTCGGAAGTGAGCAGTTCTTC; CDR3 protein: CASSPFIAGVGSEQFF; J gene: TRBJ2-1; V gene: TRBV11-2; clone size: many; D gene: TRBD2
CDR3 DNA: TGCGCCAGCAGCTTCGGAGCCACAGATACGCAGTATTTT; CDR3 protein: CASSFGATDTQYF; J gene: TRBJ2-3; V gene: TRBV5-1; clone size: many; D gene: .
CDR3 DNA: TGTGCCAGCAGCCAAGATTTAATAGCTAATTCACCCCTCCACTTT; CDR3 protein: CASSQDLIANSPLHF; J gene: TRBJ1-6; V gene: TRBV4-2; clone size: .; D gene: .
CDR3 DNA: TGCGCCAGCAGCCAGGCACCAGGGACTAGCGAACCCTACAATGAGCAGTTCTTC; CDR3 protein: CASSQAPGTSEPYNEQFF; J gene: TRBJ2-1; V gene: TRBV4-1; clone size: .; D gene: TRBD2
CDR3 DNA: TGTGCCAGCAATTCTCCGGGACAGGGCTCCTACGAGCAGTACTTC; CDR3 protein: CASNSPGQGSYEQYF; J gene: TRBJ2-7; V gene: TRBV2; clone size: many; D gene: TRBD1
CDR3 DNA: TGCAGTGCTAGAGAGGAAGCTGGAAACACCATATATTTT; CDR3 protein: CSAREEAGNTIYF; J gene: TRBJ1-3; V gene: TRBV20-1; clone size: few; D gene: .
CDR3 DNA: TGTGCCAGCAGTACGACTAGCGGGGTAAAGACCCAGTACTTC; CDR3 protein: CASSTTSGVKTQYF; J gene: TRBJ2-5; V gene: TRBV12-3/TRBV12-4; clone size: many; D gene: TRBD2
CDR3 DNA: TGTGCCAGCAGTTTTGACGGGGTTGGCACTGAAGCTTTCTTT; CDR3 protein: CASSFDGVGTEAFF; J gene: TRBJ1-1; V gene: TRBV27; clone size: .; D gene: .
CDR3 DNA: TGTGCCAGTAGTATTCCCGCGGCGGAGACCCAGTACTTC; CDR3 protein: CASSIPAAETQYF; J gene: TRBJ2-5; V gene: TRBV19; clone size: .; D gene: .
CDR3 DNA: TGTGCCAGCAGCCTACTTTACGGGAAGGAGCAGTACTTC; CDR3 protein: CASSLLYGKEQYF; J gene: TRBJ2-7; V gene: TRBV5-8; clone size: .; D gene: .
CDR3 DNA: TGTGCCAGCAGCTTCCCCTCAGGGGGAATGAACACTGAAGCTTTCTTT; CDR3 protein: CASSFPSGGMNTEAFF; J gene: TRBJ1-1; V gene: TRBV7-9; clone size: many; D gene: TRBD1
CDR3 DNA: TGTGCCAGCAGCCAGGAAACTACAGGGAATGAGCAGTTCTTC; CDR3 protein: CASSQETTGNEQFF; J gene: TRBJ2-1; V gene: TRBV3-1; clone size: many; D gene: .
CDR3 DNA: TGTGCCAGCAGAGTACGACAGGGCTACGAGCAGTACTTC; CDR3 protein: CASRVRQGYEQYF; J gene: TRBJ2-7; V gene: TRBV12-3/TRBV12-4; clone size: many; D gene: TRBD1
CDR3 DNA: TGCGCCAGCAGCCCTGGTCCAGATACGCAGTATTTT; CDR3 protein: CASSPGPDTQYF; J gene: TRBJ2-3; V gene: TRBV5-1; clone size: many; D gene: .
CDR3 DNA: TGCGCCAGCAGCCGGGACAGGGTGGAGAACACTGAAGCTTTCTTT; CDR3 protein: CASSRDRVENTEAFF; J gene: TRBJ1-1; V gene: TRBV5-1; clone size: .; D gene: TRBD1